This TCR beta chain was retrieved from a study of early T cells in non-severe SARS-CoV-2 infection. Study-wide context: Sequenced material consisted of bulk RNA (from unsorted whole blood), and chains were unpaired. The study, taken as a whole, reports: Using VDJdb, the matching emphasized anti-spike CD8 responses while missing private and CD4 specificities.

Tagging with unique molecular identifiers was applied to individual cDNA molecules. TCRdb called the 5' RACE reads again in MiXCR, with one record for every CDR3 protein. Here the sample spans tens of thousands of distinct CDR3 sequences, around 10% being singletons. Worth noting for this clonotype: Its antigen is unidentified.

Specimen: whole blood, collected at baseline. The clonotype was recovered from an adult who was a healthcare worker with PCR-confirmed SARS-CoV-2 infection or an uninfected control (not recorded which).

The CDR3 spells CASSLTGTATDTQYF. The CDR3 DNA sequence: TGTGCCAGCAGTTTGACAGGGACAGCCACAGATACGCAGTATTTT. J is TRBJ2-3 and V is TRBV28; 7 bases agree with TRBD1. The CDR3 length is 15 residues. The V segment lost 3 bases and the J segment 2 bases; nucleotides outside the gene matches: 5. Germline lookup yields CDR1 MDHEN and CDR2 SYDVKM.